The source of this T cell receptor beta chain is a study of PD-L1 blockade in urothelial cancer. Across the study: The patients first took atezolizumab in about 2014, receiving 1,200 mg intravenously every 3 weeks. General study points: Those with durable benefit had larger increases in tumor-associated blood clones at 3 weeks. When pretreatment blood TCR clonality was below the median, it predicted better survival.

As concerns this clone: Its antigen is not identified.

TCRdb's copy holds only in-frame clones and misses some; the assay was immunoSEQ multiplex PCR. The sample includes 70,000 to 90,000 clones, about 81% seen only once; the top ten take 9.5%. The CDR3 contains 14 residues. Germline V gene data show CDR1 as SNHLY and CDR2 as FYNNEI. V was pared by 8 bases and J by 0 bases, with 4 bases of the junction left unmatched. The source was PBMCs, collected around atezolizumab (anti-PD-L1) treatment. The clonotype was recovered from a man in his 70s with urothelial cancer. The chain employs TRBV2 and TRBJ1-3; 7 bases match TRBD1. The CDR3 is CASRDSTSGNTIYF. CDR3 sequence (DNA): TGTGCCAGCCGGGACAGTACCTCTGGAAACACCATATATTTT.